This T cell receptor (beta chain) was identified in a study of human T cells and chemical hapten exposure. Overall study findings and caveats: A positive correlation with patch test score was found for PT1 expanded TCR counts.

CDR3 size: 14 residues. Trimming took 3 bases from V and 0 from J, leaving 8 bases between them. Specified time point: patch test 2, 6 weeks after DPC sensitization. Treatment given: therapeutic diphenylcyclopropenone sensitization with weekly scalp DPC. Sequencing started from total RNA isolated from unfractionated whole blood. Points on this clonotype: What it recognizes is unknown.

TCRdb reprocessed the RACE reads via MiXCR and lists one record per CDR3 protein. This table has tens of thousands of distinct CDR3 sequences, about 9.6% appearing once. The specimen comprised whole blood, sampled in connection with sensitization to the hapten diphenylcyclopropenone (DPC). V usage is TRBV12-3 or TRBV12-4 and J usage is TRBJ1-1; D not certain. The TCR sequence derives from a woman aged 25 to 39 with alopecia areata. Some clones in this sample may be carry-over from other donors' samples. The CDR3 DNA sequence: TGTGCCAGCAGTTTCTCGCGGCTGAACACTGAAGCTTTCTTT. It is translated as CASSFSRLNTEAFF.